These 10 T cell receptor beta chains share one sample of origin, sequenced in a study of blood T cells in healthy people across ages. Through a sample-barcoded 5' primer and a J-beta primer mix, a second PCR was run for roughly 6 to 12 cycles. MiXCR, applied by TCRdb to the 5' RACE reads, yields one record per CDR3 protein. This table has about 930,000 distinct CDR3 sequences, just under 30% appearing once. These data were likewise used in another study, on T cells of mothers and their children.

Sequencing was carried out using blood. These receptors all stem from a woman in her 40s in good health.

Ten or more counts support this clonotype. The chain is built from TRBV29-1 and TRBJ1-2; D is uncertain. V was cut by 5 bases and J by 5 bases, with 12 bases left in between. Germline V gene lookup returns CDR1 SQVTM and CDR2 ANQGSEA. The CDR3 has 12 amino acids. The CDR3 DNA follows: TGCAGCGTTAACGAGGGCTATTATGGCTACACCTTC. Its protein product is CSVNEGYYGYTF.

The chain carries TRBV10-3 and TRBJ2-3; TRBD1 is a possible D gene (5 bases). The ends were cut back, 9 bases at V and 1 base at J, with 17 bases in the middle. CDR1 and CDR2 (germline): ENHRY, SYGVKD. This CDR3 contains 15 residues. CDR3 in DNA: TGTGCCATTGGGGCAGCAAGGCCGGGCACAGATACGCAGTATTTT. Its translation: CAIGAARPGTDTQYF.

This clonotype was counted many times. The chain combines TRBV28 with TRBJ2-3, with a weak D call TRBD2 (6 bases). The CDR3 contains 16 residues. V lost 6 bases to trimming and J lost 6 bases, with 22 bases between them. The V gene's germline CDR1 is MDHEN and CDR2 SYDVKM. The CDR3 DNA is TGTGCCAGCAGCACACCGGGACTTCGGCCCCCCGATACGCAGTATTTT. This gives the protein CASSTPGLRPPDTQYF.

V usage is TRBV29-1 and J usage is TRBJ2-5, with a weak D call TRBD1 (5 bases). CDR3 length: 12 residues. Between the trimmed V and J ends, which lost 7 bases and 3 bases, there was a span of 12 bases. CDR1 and CDR2 (germline): SQVTM, ANQGSEA. The CDR3 is CSGGRVKETQYF. CDR3 bases: TGCAGCGGCGGCAGGGTGAAAGAGACCCAGTACTTC.

This clonotype was recorded a few times. One end of the junction is discordant with germline, which a read error may explain. The chain carries TRBV27 and TRBJ1-2; D is uncertain. Germline lookup yields CDR1 MNHEY and CDR2 SMNVEV (reference sequence). This CDR3 has 14 residues. The CDR3 here is CASSISRDYYGYTF. The CDR3 coding sequence is TGTGCTAGCAGCATTTCGCGGGATTACTATGGCTACACCTTC.

The genes are TRBV20-1 and TRBJ2-3; D is ambiguous. The CDR3 spans 14 residues. Trimming shortened V by 3 bases and J by 0 bases, and 10 bases separated the two germline ends. Germline CDR1 is DFQATT and CDR2 is SNEGSKA (reference sequence). DNA for the CDR3: TGCAGTGCTAGTTCTATTGCTAGCACAGATACGCAGTATTTT. Its translation is CSASSIASTDTQYF.

The chain employs TRBV27 and TRBJ2-3; D not certain. Trimming shortened V by 5 bases and J by 8 bases, and 11 bases separated the two germline ends. The CDR3 has 12 residues. Germline CDR1 is MNHEY and CDR2 is SMNVEV (reference sequence). For the CDR3, the DNA is TGTGCCAGCAGTACCCCCACGGGTACGCAGTATTTT. Translated, it gives CASSTPTGTQYF.

This clonotype was detected once. The germline gene is not matched at one end of the junction; a read error may be the cause. The rearrangement links TRBV15 to TRBJ1-1; 9 bases are a match to TRBD1. The CDR3 contains 16 residues. Germline values: CDR1 LNHNV, CDR2 YYDKDF (reference sequence). The CDR3 coding sequence is TGTGCCACCAGTAGAGATCGGGACAGGGAGAACACTGAAGCTTTCTTT. This encodes CATSRDRDRENTEAFF.

This sequence joins TRBV4-1 and TRBJ1-3; D possibly corresponds to TRBD1 (6 bases). V lost 0 bases, J lost 0 bases, and 12 bases lay in between. Germline V CDR1 and CDR2: MGHRA, YSYEKL. The CDR3 is made up of 17 amino acids. The CDR3 bases are TGCGCCAGCAGCCAAGATCGGGGGGGGCGCTCTGGAAACACCATATATTTT. Protein: CASSQDRGGRSGNTIYF.

The rearrangement links TRBV7-6 to TRBJ1-4, with D possibly matching TRBD1 (6 bases). The ends were cut back, 4 bases at V and 7 bases at J, with 7 bases in the middle. CDR1 SGHVS and CDR2 FNYEAQ come from the germline V gene. This CDR3 comprises 12 residues. CDR3 sequence: CASSSGAEKLFF. The CDR3 bases are TGTGCCAGCAGCTCGGGGGCTGAAAAACTGTTTTTT.